This TCR beta chain was profiled in a study of tumor-infiltrating lymphocytes in primary liver carcinoma. This clonotype was observed a single time. Starting material for RNA and DNA co-extraction consisted of about 19-32 mg of unsorted bulk tissue. A constant-region primer served to make TCR beta cDNA from about 500 ng total RNA. Slightly modified ARM-PCR served as the procedure for the TCR beta libraries. These libraries came from three rounds of nested multiplex PCR. MiXCR, run by TCRdb on the multiplex PCR reads, gives a single entry per CDR3 protein. The sample holds just over 30,000 distinct CDR3 sequences; about 71% are singletons and the top ten take under 35%. The sequence came from a woman aged 25 to 45 with primary liver carcinoma and hepatitis B virus infection. Sequencing was carried out using liver tumor tissue from sampling region 3. Indicated subset: tumor region T3, left-lateral pole.

CDR3 sequence reads: CASTHGNTGELFF. CDR3 nucleotides: TGTGCCAGCACCCATGGCAACACCGGGGAGCTGTTTTTT. The V call is TRBV11-2, the J call TRBJ2-2; no definite D call. The ends were cut back, 7 bases at V and 2 bases at J, with 8 bases in the middle. CDR1 is SGHAT, CDR2 FQNNGV, per germline. The CDR3 covers 13 residues.